Below, 23 T cell receptor beta chains from the same sample are listed, as sequenced in a study of CD8+CD57+ T cells in acquired aplastic anemia. The template used for profiling TCR beta VDJ and CDR3 was genomic DNA. TCRdb processed the reads anew with MiXCR; each CDR3 protein has one entry. The sample holds fewer than 200,000 distinct CDR3 sequences; approximately 60% are singletons and the top ten take 45% to 55%. The sample consisted of sorted CD4+, CD8+, or CD8+CD57+ T cells (not recorded which) from PBMCs. All receptors derive from a human donor in good health.

The chain uses TRBV20-1 and TRBJ2-1, with D tentatively TRBD2 (5 bases). V was pared by 0 bases and J by 9 bases, with 18 bases between. Per the germline V gene, CDR1 is DFQATT and CDR2 is SNEGSKA (reference sequence). The CDR3 runs 15 residues. CDR3 DNA: TGCAGTGCTAGAGATAGCAAGCGGACCCACAGTGAGCAGTTCTTC. This gives the protein CSARDSKRTHSEQFF.

The chain combines TRBV7-2 with TRBJ1-6; the D gene is possibly TRBD1 (6 bases). The CDR3 loop spans 15 amino acids. Between the trimmed V and J ends, which lost 4 bases and 2 bases, there was a span of 9 bases. Germline assignment: CDR1 SGHTA and CDR2 FQGNSA. CDR3 residues: CASSSDRTYNSPLHF. CDR3 in DNA: TGTGCCAGCAGCTCGGACAGAACCTATAATTCACCCCTCCACTTT. Looking up the rest from reference TRBV7-2 and TRBJ1-6 gives the full variable domain: GAGVSQSPSNKVTEKGKDVELRCDPISGHTALYWYRQSLGQGLEFLIYFQGNSAPDKSGLPSDRFSAERTGGSVSTLTIQRTQQEDSAVYLCASSSDRTYNSPLHFGNGTRLTVT.

V and J are TRBV7-9 and TRBJ2-7; TRBD1 agrees at 8 bases. CDR1 is SEHNR and CDR2 is FQNEAQ in the germline V gene (reference sequence). The CDR3 is 15 residues long. The trim removed 5 bases at V and 0 bases at J, leaving 6 bases unmatched. CDR3 protein: CASSPSGTGSYEQYF. The CDR3 region has the DNA TGTGCCAGCAGCCCCTCCGGGACAGGCTCCTACGAGCAGTACTTC. The variable domain in full, with the rest retrieved from reference TRBV7-9 and TRBJ2-7, is DTGVSQNPRHKITKRGQNVTFRCDPISEHNRLYWYRQTLGQGPEFLTYFQNEAQLEKSRLLSDRFSAERPKGSFSTLEIQRTEQGDSAMYLCASSPSGTGSYEQYFGPGTRLTVT.

This rearrangement joins TRBV9 to TRBJ1-1; 12 nucleotides agree with TRBD1. The CDR3 is made up of 14 amino acids. V shed 4 bases and J 10 bases; nucleotides not matched to a gene: 8. Looked up from germline, CDR1 is SGDLS and CDR2 is YYNGEE. Here the CDR3 DNA reads TGTGCCAGCAGCCCCGGGACAGGGGGCGAAGGAGCTTTCTTT. Its translation: CASSPGTGGEGAFF.

The count of this clonotype is one. The V and J genes are TRBV9 and TRBJ2-5; D is unresolved. The CDR3 is 15 amino acids. V was cut by 0 bases and J by 2 bases, with 11 bases left in between. Per the germline V gene, CDR1 is SGDLS and CDR2 is YYNGEE. The CDR3 nucleotides read TGTGCCAGCAGCGTAGGAACAGCCATTCAAGAGACCCAGTACTTC. It is translated as CASSVGTAIQETQYF.

This clonotype was detected ten times or more. This CDR3 is CASSVGGFSTDTQYF. The CDR3 DNA sequence: TGTGCCAGCAGCGTAGGTGGTTTTAGCACAGATACGCAGTATTTT. The chain uses TRBV9 and TRBJ2-3; D is ambiguous. Germline V gene data show CDR1 as SGDLS and CDR2 as YYNGEE. The CDR3 has 15 amino acids. V gave up 0 bases and J gave up 0 bases, with 8 bases separating them.

The sample holds a few counts of this clonotype. The chain combines TRBV2 with TRBJ2-3; 7 positions match TRBD1. Losses at the gene ends were 6 bases for V and 4 bases for J; bases not matched to a gene: 7. This CDR3 is 14 amino acids long. CDR1 is SNHLY and CDR2 is FYNNEI in the germline V gene. The DNA for the CDR3 is TGTGCCAGCAGCTTCGACAGGGTGGCAGATACGCAGTATTTT. Residues: CASSFDRVADTQYF.

This clonotype has at least ten counts. The rearrangement uses TRBV25-1 and TRBJ2-5; the D gene is possibly TRBD2 (6 bases). CDR3 length equals 17 residues. Germline CDR1 MGHDK, CDR2 SYGVNS. V lost 1 base and J lost 5, with 20 bases in between. The CDR3 bases are TGTGCCAGCAGTGAATCCGCGCGGGACGGCCCCTCGGAGACCCAGTACTTC. This codes for CASSESARDGPSETQYF.

J is TRBJ2-7 and V is TRBV5-5, with TRBD1 matching 8 bases. Unmatched junction bases numbered 12, after V lost 4 bases and J lost 6 bases. Germline loops: CDR1 SGHKS, CDR2 YYEKEE (reference sequence). The CDR3 spans 15 residues. The CDR3 bases are TGTGCCAGCAGCGCCGAACCGGGACAGGCGTTCGAGCAGTACTTC. Its translation: CASSAEPGQAFEQYF.

The chain couples TRBV2 to TRBJ2-5; 10 bases are a match to TRBD1. Trimming cost V 2 bases and J 5 bases; bases outside gene matches: 5. Germline values: CDR1 SNHLY, CDR2 FYNNEI. CDR3 length: 15 amino acids. The CDR3 DNA sequence: TGTGCCAGCAGTGAAACTTGGACAGGGGGTGAGACCCAGTACTTC. It translates to CASSETWTGGETQYF.

This clonotype was seen at least ten times. The gene calls are TRBV7-9 and TRBJ2-1, with D perhaps matching TRBD2 (6 bases). V lost 4 bases and J 4 bases, leaving 17 bases between the germline ends. CDR3 length: 16 amino acids. Germline CDR1 is SEHNR and CDR2 is FQNEAQ (reference sequence). CDR3 sequence (DNA): TGTGCCAGCAGCTCAGACGACGCGGGACTGTACAATGAGCAGTTCTTC. Its translation: CASSSDDAGLYNEQFF.

This clonotype was picked up one time. The chain has TRBV6-2 or TRBV6-3 and TRBJ1-6; unclear D gene. The ends were cut back, 6 bases at V and 9 bases at J, with 9 bases in the middle. Per germline, CDR1 MNHEY and CDR2 SVGEGT. The CDR3 is made up of 12 amino acids. CDR3 amino acids: CASSTYVSPLHF. In DNA form, the CDR3 reads TGTGCCAGCAGCACCTATGTTTCACCCCTCCACTTT.

CDR3 DNA sequence: TGCAGTGCTAGAGAGGACAGGGGGCCTGAAAAACTGTTTTTT. Its translation: CSAREDRGPEKLFF. This chain connects TRBV20-1 to TRBJ1-4; 11 nucleotides line up with TRBD1. V lost 0 bases and J lost 7; bases outside the gene matches: 1. The germline V gene encodes CDR1 DFQATT and CDR2 SNEGSKA (reference sequence). The CDR3 runs to 14 residues.

The chain has TRBV20-1 and TRBJ1-2, with a weak D call TRBD1 (6 bases). Germline V lookup: CDR1 DFQATT, CDR2 SNEGSKA (reference sequence). The length of the CDR3 is 13 residues. V was pared by 5 bases and J by 0 bases, with 10 bases between. CDR3 sequence (DNA): TGCAGTGCTGGGGACACAGCTAACTATGGCTACACCTTC. The encoded protein is CSAGDTANYGYTF.

This clonotype showed up many times. CDR3 amino acids: CSANGDHAGNIQYF. The CDR3 bases are TGCAGTGCTAACGGGGACCATGCTGGAAACATTCAGTACTTC. V is TRBV20-1 and J is TRBJ2-4; D is tentatively TRBD1 or TRBD2 (5 bases each). The V end lost 4 bases, the J end lost 6 bases, and 16 bases lay between the germline ends. The CDR3 is made up of 14 amino acids. Germline loops: CDR1 DFQATT, CDR2 SNEGSKA (reference sequence).

The rearrangement uses TRBV2 and TRBJ2-7, with TRBD2 matching over 13 bases. V lost 7 bases, J lost 4 bases, and 4 bases stayed unmatched. CDR3 length equals 14 residues. Germline CDR1 reads SNHLY; CDR2 reads FYNNEI. The CDR3 loop is CASNSGLAGYEQYF. The CDR3 DNA reads TGTGCCAGCAACTCGGGACTAGCGGGGTACGAGCAGTACTTC.

As to this clonotype: A read error may produce the germline difference seen at one junction end. The chain links TRBV14 to TRBJ2-5; no definite D call. The CDR3 is made up of 15 amino acids. The V gene's germline CDR1 is SGHDN and CDR2 FVKESK. The CDR3 coding sequence is TGTGCCAGCAGCGCAGACCGCGAGTACCAAGAGGCCCAGTACTTC. It codes for CASSADREYQEAQYF.

V gene TRBV2 combines with J gene TRBJ2-7, with D possibly being TRBD1 (6 bases). The CDR3 loop spans 11 amino acids. Trimming left V 9 bases short and J 4 bases short, with 10 bases between. The germline V gene encodes CDR1 SNHLY and CDR2 FYNNEI. CDR3: CASPRGYEQYF. In nucleotides, the CDR3 is TGTGCCAGTCCCAGGGGTTACGAGCAGTACTTC.

The V and J genes are TRBV29-1 and TRBJ2-5; TRBD2 might be the D (5 bases). Germline V gene sequence: CDR1 SQVTM, CDR2 ANQGSEA. V dropped 6 bases and J dropped 7 bases, with 12 bases sitting between them. The CDR3 runs 11 residues. The CDR3 DNA follows: TGCAGCGTCAAAGGGAGTGGGACCCAGTACTTC. Its protein is CSVKGSGTQYF.

This clonotype occurred many times. The chain has TRBV7-2 and TRBJ1-2; no reliable D call. Trimming shortened V by 5 bases and J by 4 bases, and 14 bases separated the two germline ends. The CDR3 covers 14 residues. In germline, CDR1 is SGHTA, CDR2 FQGNSA. CDR3: CASSESAGLYGYTF. CDR3 coding DNA: TGTGCCAGCAGCGAGTCGGCCGGGCTCTATGGCTACACCTTC.

CDR3 sequence: CSARGLDRGMDQPQHF. CDR3 nucleotides: TGCAGTGCTAGGGGATTGGACAGGGGGATGGATCAGCCCCAGCATTTT. The chain combines TRBV20-1 with TRBJ1-5, with 10 bases fitting TRBD1. Germline-derived CDR1 and CDR2 are DFQATT and SNEGSKA (reference sequence). J lost 5 bases, V lost 3 bases, and 10 bases had no gene match. CDR3 size: 16 residues.

In this sample, this clonotype turned up a few times. The CDR3 sequence is CASSNRGSYEQYF. CDR3 coding DNA: TGTGCCAGCAGCAACAGGGGCTCCTACGAGCAGTACTTC. The chain is built from TRBV27 and TRBJ2-7; 7 nucleotides line up with TRBD1. V lost 6 bases and J lost 0; bases outside the gene matches: 2. In germline, CDR1 is MNHEY, CDR2 SMNVEV (reference sequence). The length of the CDR3 is 13 residues.

This sequence joins TRBV2 and TRBJ1-1, with D maybe TRBD1 (5 bases). The CDR3 is 15 residues long. V lost 6 bases and J 1 base, leaving 15 bases between the germline ends. Germline values: CDR1 SNHLY, CDR2 FYNNEI. The CDR3 loop reads CASRIRGESNTEAFF. The CDR3 DNA reads TGTGCCAGCAGGATCCGGGGGGAATCGAACACTGAAGCTTTCTTT.